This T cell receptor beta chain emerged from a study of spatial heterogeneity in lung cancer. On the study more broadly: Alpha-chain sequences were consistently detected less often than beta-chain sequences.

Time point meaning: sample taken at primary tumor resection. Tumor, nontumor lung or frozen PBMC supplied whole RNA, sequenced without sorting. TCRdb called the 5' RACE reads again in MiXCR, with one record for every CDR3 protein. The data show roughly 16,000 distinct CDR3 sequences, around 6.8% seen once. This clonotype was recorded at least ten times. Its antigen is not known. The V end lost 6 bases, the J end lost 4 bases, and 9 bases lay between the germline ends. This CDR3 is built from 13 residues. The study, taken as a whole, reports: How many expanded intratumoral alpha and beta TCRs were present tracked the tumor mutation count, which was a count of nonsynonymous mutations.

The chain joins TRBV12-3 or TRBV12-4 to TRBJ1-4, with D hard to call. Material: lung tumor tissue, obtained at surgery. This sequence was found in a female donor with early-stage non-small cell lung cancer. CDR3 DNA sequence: TGTGCCAGCAGAAGGACGGTTAATGAAAAACTGTTTTTT. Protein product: CASRRTVNEKLFF.